Listed here are 23 T cell receptor beta chains from one sample, sequenced in a study of cytomegalovirus exposure and HLA in healthy donors. The PCR had 60 Vbeta and 13 Jbeta primers. Assay: immunoSEQ multiplex PCR; the TCRdb copy retains only in-frame clones and omits some. The sample includes around 190,000 clones, over 75% of them seen just once. The sequenced sample consisted of PBMCs. These receptors originate from a man aged 18 to 30 in good health and CMV-seronegative.

The chain has TRBV18 and TRBJ2-1, with 7 bases identical to TRBD2. CDR1 is KGHSH and CDR2 is LQKENI in the germline V gene. V was pared by 3 bases and J by 9 bases, with 8 bases of the junction left unmatched. The CDR3 runs to 14 residues. The CDR3 nucleotides read TGTGCCAGCTCACCTCTTACTAGCGAGTCTGAGCAGTTCTTC. Protein: CASSPLTSESEQFF.

V usage is TRBV7-9 and J usage is TRBJ2-5; TRBD1 matches at 10 bases. The CDR3 is 16 residues long. The V gene's germline CDR1 is SEHNR and CDR2 FQNEAQ (reference sequence). Unmatched junction bases numbered 9, after V lost 4 bases and J lost 4 bases. In DNA form, the CDR3 reads TGTGCCAGCAGCTCCGACAGGGGGCGAGATATAGAGACCCAGTACTTC. Its protein is CASSSDRGRDIETQYF.

This chain connects TRBV15 to TRBJ2-1; TRBD2 is a possible D gene (7 bases). From germline, CDR1 is LNHNV and CDR2 YYDKDF (reference sequence). The CDR3 is made up of 14 amino acids. V was trimmed by 0 bases and J by 10 bases, leaving 13 bases between them. For the CDR3, the DNA is TGTGCCACCAGCAGAGATCGGGGGGCCGGGGAGCAGTTCTTC. Residues: CATSRDRGAGEQFF.

V usage is TRBV11-3 and J usage is TRBJ2-2, with 8 nucleotides matching TRBD1. Trimming cost V 5 bases and J 7 bases; bases outside gene matches: 6. The germline V gene encodes CDR1 SGHNT and CDR2 YENEEA. The CDR3 runs to 14 residues. The CDR3 reads CASSRQGNRGELFF. DNA for the CDR3: TGTGCCAGCAGCAGACAGGGGAATCGCGGGGAGCTGTTTTTT. Based on the CDR3 plus reference TRBV11-3 and TRBJ2-2, the full variable domain is EAGVVQSPRYKIIEKKQPVAFWCNPISGHNTLYWYLQNLGQGPELLIRYENEEAVDDSQLPKDRFSAERLKGVDSTLKIQPAELGDSAVYLCASSRQGNRGELFFGEGSRLTVL.

On this clone: It is likely a read error, because the conserved phenylalanine at the end of the CDR3 is missing. The chain carries TRBV19 and TRBJ1-2, with 10 positions matching TRBD1. CDR3 length: 15 amino acids. V was clipped by 4 bases and J by 4 bases; unmatched bases: 6. Germline-derived CDR1 and CDR2 are LNHDA and SQIVND (reference sequence). The CDR3: CASSTQGQGTYGYTL. CDR3 DNA: TGTGCCAGTAGTACCCAGGGACAGGGGACCTATGGCTACACCCTC.

In this sample, this clone turned up once. The chain is built from TRBV7-6 and TRBJ2-2, with TRBD2 matching 9 bases. V dropped 5 bases and J dropped 6; count of bases not matched to a gene: 1. Germline CDR1 and CDR2: SGHVS and FNYEAQ. This CDR3 is built from 13 residues. The CDR3 nucleotides read TGTGCCAGCAGCCGCGGGGGGGCCGGGGAGCTGTTTTTT. Translated: CASSRGGAGELFF.

V usage is TRBV28 and J usage is TRBJ2-1; 11 nucleotides match TRBD2. Germline values: CDR1 MDHEN, CDR2 SYDVKM. Germline trimming cut 5 bases from V and 4 bases from J; bases unmatched to any gene: 4. This CDR3 region has 15 residues. CDR3: CASSRTSGLYNEQFF. DNA of the CDR3: TGTGCCAGCAGTAGGACTAGCGGGTTATACAATGAGCAGTTCTTC.

CDR3 coding DNA: TGCGCCAGCAGCCGGGACAGGGTCACGAACACCGGGGAGCTGTTTTTT. It translates to CASSRDRVTNTGELFF. This chain joins TRBV5-1 and TRBJ2-2; 9 positions match TRBD1. The CDR3 contains 16 residues. The V and J ends lost 4 bases and 0 bases, in that order; junction bases with no gene match: 4. Germline CDR1 and CDR2: SGHRS and YFSETQ. Complete variable domain (other parts from reference TRBV5-1 and TRBJ2-2): KAGVTQTPRYLIKTRGQQVTLSCSPISGHRSVSWYQQTPGQGLQFLFEYFSETQRNKGNFPGRFSGRQFSNSRSEMNVSTLELGDSALYLCASSRDRVTNTGELFFGEGSRLTVL.

This chain joins TRBV13 and TRBJ2-4; 11 bases are a match to TRBD1. The CDR3 is 16 amino acids. J gave up 0 bases and V 3 bases, and 1 base lay outside the gene matches. Germline CDR1 and CDR2: PRHDT and FYEKMQ (reference sequence). The CDR3 DNA reads TGTGCCAGCAGCTTGGGACAGGGGGTAGCCAAAAACATTCAGTACTTC. Its protein product is CASSLGQGVAKNIQYF.

V is TRBV5-4 and J is TRBJ2-1; TRBD2 aligns across 11 bases. Trimming took 1 base from V and 7 from J; bases not matched to a gene: 10. The CDR3 contains 17 residues. Per the germline V gene, CDR1 is SGHNT and CDR2 is YYREEE (reference sequence). For the CDR3, the DNA is TGTGCCAGCAGCTTGCACTTTAGCGGGGGGGCCTGGAATGAGCAGTTCTTC. This translates into CASSLHFSGGAWNEQFF.

The chain combines TRBV5-4 with TRBJ1-4; the D gene is possibly TRBD1 (6 bases). The CDR3 has 16 residues. The V end was cut by 3 bases, the J end by 7 bases, with 19 bases between. Germline V CDR1 and CDR2: SGHNT, YYREEE (reference sequence). The CDR3 region is CASSSTGGGWVEKLFF. Written as DNA, the CDR3 is TGTGCCAGCAGCTCGACGGGGGGGGGCTGGGTTGAAAAACTGTTTTTT.

Concerning this clone itself: At one of its ends the junction is not consistent with the germline gene, which may arise from a read error. V gene TRBV7-9 combines with J gene TRBJ2-7, with 8 bases aligning to TRBD2. Germline values: CDR1 SEHNR, CDR2 FQNEAQ (reference sequence). The CDR3 consists of 14 residues. Here the CDR3 reads CASSSDTGGAGAPF. The CDR3 region has the DNA TGTGCCAGCAGCTCGGATACGGGGGGGGCAGGGGCCCCCTTC.

V is TRBV5-1 and J is TRBJ2-1; tentatively, D is TRBD2 (6 bases). Germline V lookup: CDR1 SGHRS, CDR2 YFSETQ. This CDR3 comprises 14 residues. The V gene lost 4 bases and the J gene lost 0 bases, with 8 bases spanning the gap. The CDR3 coding sequence is TGCGCCAGCAGCGCGGGGAGCTCCTACAATGAGCAGTTCTTC. This encodes CASSAGSSYNEQFF.

V usage is TRBV7-2 and J usage is TRBJ2-3, with TRBD1 matching over 8 bases. V was pared by 2 bases and J by 2 bases, with 6 bases of the junction left unmatched. CDR3 length: 16 residues. Germline CDR1 and CDR2: SGHTA and FQGNSA. The CDR3 protein is CASSLFGQGNTDTQYF. DNA of the CDR3: TGTGCCAGCAGCTTATTCGGACAGGGTAACACAGATACGCAGTATTTT.

J is TRBJ1-2 and V is TRBV19; D gene uncertain. Germline V lookup: CDR1 LNHDA, CDR2 SQIVND (reference sequence). CDR3 length equals 14 residues. V lost 11 bases to trimming and J lost 0 bases, with 16 bases between them. In nucleotides, the CDR3 is TGTGCCGCCCAGACCCCAGGTTCTAACTATGGCTACACCTTC. This encodes CAAQTPGSNYGYTF. Drawing the rest from reference TRBV19 and TRBJ1-2, the complete variable domain is DGGITQSPKYLFRKEGQNVTLSCEQNLNHDAMYWYRQDPGQGLRLIYYSQIVNDFQKGDIAEGYSVSREKKESFPLTVTSAQKNPTAFYLCAAQTPGSNYGYTFGSGTRLTVV.

V gene TRBV9 combines with J gene TRBJ2-7, with a tentative D call TRBD1 (6 bases). V was shortened by 0 bases and J by 6 bases, with 13 bases between the two germline ends. The CDR3 runs to 14 residues. Germline assignment: CDR1 SGDLS and CDR2 YYNGEE. Here the CDR3 DNA reads TGTGCCAGCAGCGTAGGGGACACCCCTGGCGAGCAGTACTTC. Translating gives CASSVGDTPGEQYF. Full variable domain (remainder filled in from reference TRBV9 and TRBJ2-7): DSGVTQTPKHLITATGQRVTLRCSPRSGDLSVYWYQQSLDQGLQFLIQYYNGEERAKGNILERFSAQQFPDLHSELNLSSLELGDSALYFCASSVGDTPGEQYFGPGTRLTVT.

In its sample, this clone was seen once. The chain couples TRBV7-2 to TRBJ2-7; TRBD1 matches at 9 bases. Germline CDR1 is SGHTA and CDR2 is FQGNSA. V lost 5 bases, J lost 3 bases, and 11 bases stayed unmatched. The CDR3 is made up of 16 amino acids. For the CDR3, the DNA is TGTGCCAGCAGCCCAAAACTTGGGACAGGGAGCTACGAGCAGTACTTC. Encoded protein: CASSPKLGTGSYEQYF.

The DNA of the CDR3 is TGTGCCAGCAGCCAGGGGCCGGGACTAGCCTACGAGCAGTACTTC. Its translation is CASSQGPGLAYEQYF. The rearrangement uses TRBV7-2 and TRBJ2-7; 8 nucleotides line up with TRBD2. Germline trimming cut 5 bases from V and 2 bases from J; bases unmatched to any gene: 8. The V gene's germline CDR1 is SGHTA and CDR2 FQGNSA. The CDR3 runs to 15 residues.

CDR3 residues: CASRSPPKKLFF. CDR3 sequence (DNA): TGTGCCAGCAGGTCTCCTCCTAAAAAACTGTTTTTT. V gene TRBV28 combines with J gene TRBJ1-4; D is uncertain. Germline CDR1 is MDHEN and CDR2 is SYDVKM. Trimming stripped 6 bases from V and 9 bases from J, with 11 bases between. The CDR3 spans 12 residues. Full variable domain (outside the CDR3, taken from reference TRBV28 and TRBJ1-4): DVKVTQSSRYLVKRTGEKVFLECVQDMDHENMFWYRQDPGLGLRLIYFSYDVKMKEKGDIPEGYSVSREKKERFSLILESASTNQTSMYLCASRSPPKKLFFGSGTQLSVL.

This clone was observed once. The genes are TRBV5-1 and TRBJ2-2; D may be TRBD2 (7 bases). Per the germline V gene, CDR1 is SGHRS and CDR2 is YFSETQ. This CDR3 has 16 residues. V lost 4 bases, J lost 1 base, and 14 bases lay in between. CDR3 region: CASSTRGARNTGELFF. The CDR3 coding sequence is TGCGCCAGCAGCACACGGGGGGCCAGGAACACCGGGGAGCTGTTTTTT. Filled out from reference TRBV5-1 and TRBJ2-2, the complete variable domain reads KAGVTQTPRYLIKTRGQQVTLSCSPISGHRSVSWYQQTPGQGLQFLFEYFSETQRNKGNFPGRFSGRQFSNSRSEMNVSTLELGDSALYLCASSTRGARNTGELFFGEGSRLTVL.

V and J are TRBV5-4 and TRBJ2-3, with D maybe TRBD2 (6 bases). Germline V CDR1 and CDR2: SGHNT, YYREEE (reference sequence). The CDR3 totals 14 residues. V was clipped by 3 bases and J by 4 bases, with 12 bases between them. This CDR3 reads CASSSERVSDTQYF. DNA of the CDR3: TGTGCCAGCAGCTCCGAGCGGGTCTCAGATACGCAGTATTTT.

J is TRBJ1-2 and V is TRBV12-5; maybe TRBD1 (5 bases). This CDR3 region has 16 residues. The V and J ends lost 0 bases and 4 bases respectively, with 15 bases between them. Germline values: CDR1 LGHNT, CDR2 FRNRAP. CDR3 nucleotides: TGTGCTAGTGGTTTGGTACAACGGGAGGGGCCCTATGGCTACACCTTC. The encoded protein is CASGLVQREGPYGYTF.

The CDR3 DNA follows: TGTGCCAGCAGCGTTTCCAGGGGGAACTACGAGCAGTACTTC. Protein: CASSVSRGNYEQYF. The chain carries TRBV2 and TRBJ2-7; TRBD1 agrees at 7 bases. The V segment lost 6 bases and the J segment 3 bases; nucleotides outside the gene matches: 8. This CDR3 spans 14 amino acids. Germline V gives CDR1 SNHLY, CDR2 FYNNEI.